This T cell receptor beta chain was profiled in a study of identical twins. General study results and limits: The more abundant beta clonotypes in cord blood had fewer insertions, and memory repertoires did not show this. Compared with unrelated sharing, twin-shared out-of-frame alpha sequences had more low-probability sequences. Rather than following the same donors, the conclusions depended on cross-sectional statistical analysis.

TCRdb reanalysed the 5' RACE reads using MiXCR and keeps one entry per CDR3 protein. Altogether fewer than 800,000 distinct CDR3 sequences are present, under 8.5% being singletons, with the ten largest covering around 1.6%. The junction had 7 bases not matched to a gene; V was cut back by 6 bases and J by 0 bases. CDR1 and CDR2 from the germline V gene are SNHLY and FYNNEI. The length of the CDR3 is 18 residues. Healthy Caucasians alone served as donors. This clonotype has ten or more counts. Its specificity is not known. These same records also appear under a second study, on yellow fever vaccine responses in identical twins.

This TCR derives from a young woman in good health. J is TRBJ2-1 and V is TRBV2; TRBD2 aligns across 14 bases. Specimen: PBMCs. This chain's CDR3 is CASRAGLAGANSYNEQFF. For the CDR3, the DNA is TGTGCCAGCAGAGCGGGACTAGCGGGGGCCAACTCCTACAATGAGCAGTTCTTC.